This TCR beta chain was profiled in a study of neurological immune-mediated disorders (dated 2019 in TCRdb). Notes on the research overall: Among the roughly 34 multiple sclerosis patients, relapsing-remitting MS was present in some 31 and secondary progressive MS was present in 3. Using UMI-based sequencing, the study compared peripheral blood TCR-beta repertoires from patients with HTLV-I-associated myelopathy (HAM/TSP), patients with multiple sclerosis, and healthy controls. The approximately 100 TCR-beta libraries included longitudinal samples, technical triplicates and paired sorted CD4+ and CD8+ T-cell subsets alongside PBMC samples. The cohort comprised 68 subjects: about 15 HAM/TSP patients, approximately 34 multiple sclerosis patients and around 20 healthy controls. On the study overall, not on this receptor specifically: TCR clonal expansion was highest in HAM/TSP patients and lowest in MS patients, with MS patients falling below even healthy controls. Repertoires from 18 of 34 MS patients were grouped by phylogenetic analysis into a cluster of related CDR3 sequences, suggesting a possible repertoire-level signature. No identical CDR3 amino acid sequences were found to be shared among expanded clones across subjects, suggesting that TCR-beta repertoires were private in all groups. No association of the MS cluster with clinical or MRI features was observed, and the need for larger cohorts was stated by the authors.

Libraries from unsorted PBMCs were made from 2 million PBMCs kept in RNAlater at -80 degrees C until RNA extraction. The multiple sclerosis patients were enrolled in a US clinical protocol that used magnetic resonance imaging to evaluate disease progression. PBMCs were separated from peripheral blood using Ficoll-Hypaque density gradient centrifugation and then cryopreserved in liquid nitrogen. To synthesize cDNA, template-switch 5'RACE was performed with a primer carrying a 10-nucleotide random unique molecular identifier so that each TCR transcript was tagged. Every sequencing run yielded over 190 million TCR-beta sequences covering 15-18 subjects. The RNeasy kit was used to extract total RNA. TCR-beta VDJ regions were amplified with primers for the TCR constant region and the 5'RACE anchor, using the KAPA Real-time Library Amplification kit. Sample indexes and Illumina adaptors were added in a first PCR, and a second PCR then increased library yield. After Ampure bead purification, the roughly 650 bp TCR product was size-selected on a 2% E-gel SizeSelection system. Before pooling, library quality was checked on a Bioanalyzer, concentration was measured with Qubit, and libraries were quantified with the Kapa Library Quantification kit. An Illumina HiSeq 2500 was used to sequence the libraries paired-end at 2 x 150 bp. To increase sequence diversity, roughly 24-32% phiX was spiked into each library pool. In the paper's pipeline: The UMI-based MiGEC pipeline processed quality-filtered reads and removed over 80% of raw TCR sequences during error correction. IMGT germline references were used for alignment of VDJ genes, and clonotypes were defined by a unique CDR3 amino acid sequence together with V-J genes. Clonal expansion, Shannon diversity and CDR3 relatedness (CalcPairwiseDistances, ClusterSamples) were evaluated with VDJtools, and phylogenetic trees were built with CLCbio workbench. Clones with at least 8 unique UMIs were defined as expanded, with this threshold being based on coefficient-of-variation modelling across technical triplicates. TCRdb handled the public reads itself, with Q25 trimming in fastp and clone calling in MiXCR, and kept productive beta chains. Rows are combined by CDR3 protein, so each entry shows the most common genes and DNA. The V and J calls and clone size are TCRdb's, not the authors'. The sample contains about 55,000 distinct CDR3 sequences, around 4.4% of them found a single time. The top ten constitute about 3% of the sample.

Including cysteine and phenylalanine, the CDR3 has 17 amino acids. The only DNA kept is the CDR3, 51 bases in frame from the first base. Trimming costs V 1 base and J 3 bases, and their ends lie 16 bases apart. CDR1 MGHRA and CDR2 YSYEKL were looked up in the germline V gene. There are many counts of this clonotype. There is no known antigen for this receptor. No per-base quality is available; no much larger clone lies one base away. The chain is made from TRBV4-1 and TRBJ1-3, and TRBD1 may be the D gene, going by 5 matching bases. What was sequenced was PBMCs. The source of this sequence is a man aged 50-60 years with multiple sclerosis. The CDR3 is CASSQGGAGWVGNTIYF. The bases read TGCGCCAGCAGCCAAGGAGGGGCAGGGTGGGTTGGAAACACCATATATTTT.